One and the same sample provided the 32 T cell receptor beta chains below, sequenced in a study of cytotoxic CD8 clonotypes in ibrutinib-treated CLL. Method: immunoSEQ multiplex PCR; TCRdb's copy keeps in-frame clones and lacks some. This sample has approximately 210,000 clones, with around 70% found just once. Sample: PBMCs, taken after 24 months of ibrutinib treatment. Receptors originate from a human donor with chronic lymphocytic leukemia.

J is TRBJ2-1 and V is TRBV6-5; weak D call: TRBD1 (6 bases). The V end was cut by 2 bases, the J end by 5 bases, with 10 bases between. The germline V gene encodes CDR1 MNHEY and CDR2 SVGAGI. This CDR3 spans 14 amino acids. The CDR3 loop is CASSYGTFHNEQFF. DNA of the CDR3: TGTGCCAGCAGTTACGGGACATTCCACAATGAGCAGTTCTTC.

The V gene is TRBV2, the J gene TRBJ2-7, with a weak D call TRBD2 (6 bases). V was trimmed by 9 bases and J by 0 bases, leaving 9 bases between them. The CDR3 sequence is 12 residues long. Germline loops: CDR1 SNHLY, CDR2 FYNNEI. CDR3 bases: TGTGCCAGTGGGGGGAGCTCCTACGAGCAGTACTTC. Translating it yields CASGGSSYEQYF. The variable domain in full, with the rest retrieved from reference TRBV2 and TRBJ2-7, is EPEVTQTPSHQVTQMGQEVILRCVPISNHLYFYWYRQILGQKVEFLVSFYNNEISEKSEIFDDQFSVERPDGSNFTLKIRSTKLEDSAMYFCASGGSSYEQYFGPGTRLTVT.

V usage is TRBV11-3 and J usage is TRBJ2-3; D is unclear. Germline V gene data show CDR1 as SGHNT and CDR2 as YENEEA. This CDR3 contains 15 residues. Trimming removed 3 bases from V and 0 bases from J, with 10 bases in between. The CDR3 here is CASSLGGPSTDTQYF. Written as DNA, the CDR3 is TGTGCCAGCAGCTTGGGTGGTCCTAGCACAGATACGCAGTATTTT.

A few counts support this clone. The rearrangement links TRBV5-4 to TRBJ1-2; perhaps TRBD1 as D (5 bases). The germline V and J ends were trimmed by 2 bases and 7 bases, with 12 bases remaining between them. The CDR3 runs to 13 residues. Germline CDR1 SGHNT, CDR2 YYREEE (reference sequence). The CDR3 nucleotides read TGTGCCAGCAGCTTTCATGGGGGTGGTGGCTACACCTTC. This sequence encodes CASSFHGGGGYTF.

This clone was counted a few times. The chain employs TRBV6-6 and TRBJ2-2, with 8 bases aligning to TRBD1. CDR3 size: 16 residues. V lost 6 bases, J lost 7 bases, and 13 bases stayed unmatched. Germline loops: CDR1 MNHNY, CDR2 SVGAGI (reference sequence). DNA of the CDR3: TGTGCCAGCAGAACCTCCGCGACAGGGGTTAGCGGGGAGCTGTTTTTT. This sequence encodes CASRTSATGVSGELFF.

In nucleotides, the CDR3 is TGTGCCAGCAGCCCTCGGACTACCCGGAACAATGAGCAGTTCTTC. Its protein is CASSPRTTRNNEQFF. The chain employs TRBV7-2 and TRBJ2-1; TRBD2 is a possible D gene (6 bases). Germline V gene lookup returns CDR1 SGHTA and CDR2 FQGNSA. The V and J ends lost 5 bases and 5 bases respectively, with 16 bases between them. This CDR3 region has 15 residues.

The chain combines TRBV4-3 with TRBJ1-5; a weak D match, TRBD1 (5 bases). The CDR3 contains 12 residues. Germline V lookup: CDR1 LGHNA, CDR2 YSLEER. The V gene lost 0 bases and the J gene lost 11 bases, with 8 bases spanning the gap. This CDR3 is CASSQDLGAQHF. CDR3 DNA: TGCGCCAGCAGCCAAGATCTGGGGGCCCAGCATTTT.

The genes are TRBV27 and TRBJ1-1, with 8 positions matching TRBD1. After removal of 7 bases from V and 1 base from J, the junction contained 8 bases not matched to a gene. Germline assignment: CDR1 MNHEY and CDR2 SMNVEV (reference sequence). The CDR3 has 15 amino acids. The CDR3, as DNA: TGTGCCAGCAAATACCGGGACAGGCCGAACACTGAAGCTTTCTTT. Translation: CASKYRDRPNTEAFF.

V and J are TRBV11-2 and TRBJ2-1, with 14 bases aligning to TRBD2. CDR1 SGHAT and CDR2 FQNNGV come from the germline V gene. Trimming removed 5 bases from V and 8 bases from J; junction bases left unmatched: 8. This CDR3 is built from 16 residues. CDR3 sequence reads: CASSTRTSGRHDEQFF. CDR3 coding DNA: TGTGCCAGCAGCACCAGGACTAGCGGGAGGCACGATGAGCAGTTCTTC.

This clone was seen a handful of times. The chain carries TRBV9 and TRBJ2-3; TRBD1 agrees at 8 bases. The trim removed 3 bases at V and 3 bases at J, leaving 12 bases unmatched. Germline CDR1 reads SGDLS; CDR2 reads YYNGEE. CDR3 size: 17 residues. CDR3 nucleotide sequence: TGTGCCAGCAGCGCAGGGGGCCTTTATACGGTGACAGATACGCAGTATTTT. This codes for CASSAGGLYTVTDTQYF.

V usage is TRBV6-6 and J usage is TRBJ2-2, with unresolved D. V was pared by 7 bases and J by 4 bases, with 16 bases between. Germline V gene lookup returns CDR1 MNHNY and CDR2 SVGAGI (reference sequence). This CDR3 comprises 15 residues. This CDR3 is CASTPGQRGTGELFF. Here the CDR3 DNA reads TGTGCCAGCACCCCCGGCCAGCGAGGCACCGGGGAGCTGTTTTTT.

J is TRBJ1-3 and V is TRBV18; D might be TRBD1 (5 bases). Germline V gene sequence: CDR1 KGHSH, CDR2 LQKENI. V shed 6 bases and J shed 3 bases, with 15 bases lying between them. The CDR3 extends over 15 amino acids. This chain's CDR3 is CASSVEKGYGNTIYF. CDR3 bases: TGTGCCAGCTCCGTGGAGAAGGGGTATGGAAACACCATATATTTT. The entire variable domain, with the rest obtained from reference TRBV18 and TRBJ1-3, is as follows: NAGVMQNPRHLVRRRGQEARLRCSPMKGHSHVYWYRQLPEEGLKFMVYLQKENIIDESGMPKERFSAEFPKEGPSILRIQQVVRGDSAAYFCASSVEKGYGNTIYFGEGSWLTVV.

On this clone: Within the sample, other DNA sequences also encode this same CDR3. The chain joins TRBV9 to TRBJ2-7; 7 bases agree with TRBD2. The ends lost 0 bases at V and 0 bases at J; junction bases unmatched: 0. Germline CDR1 reads SGDLS; CDR2 reads YYNGEE. This CDR3 spans 14 amino acids. The CDR3 is CASSVASGSYEQYF. CDR3 nucleotides: TGTGCCAGCAGCGTAGCTAGCGGCTCCTACGAGCAGTACTTC. The full variable domain, its missing parts supplied by reference TRBV9 and TRBJ2-7, is DSGVTQTPKHLITATGQRVTLRCSPRSGDLSVYWYQQSLDQGLQFLIQYYNGEERAKGNILERFSAQQFPDLHSELNLSSLELGDSALYFCASSVASGSYEQYFGPGTRLTVT.

The chain joins TRBV30 to TRBJ2-7; D may be TRBD1 or TRBD2 (5 bases each). V gave up 3 bases and J gave up 4 bases, with 10 bases separating them. The CDR3 has 12 amino acids. Germline lookup yields CDR1 GTSNPN and CDR2 SVGIG (reference sequence). The DNA for the CDR3 is TGTGCCTGGAGCAAGGGGACGTACGAGCAGTACTTC. Its protein product is CAWSKGTYEQYF. Combining the CDR3 with reference TRBV30 and TRBJ2-7 gives the whole variable domain SQTIHQWPATLVQPVGSPLSLECTVEGTSNPNLYWYRQAAGRGLQLLFYSVGIGQISSEVPQNLSASRPQDRQFILSSKKLLLSDSGFYLCAWSKGTYEQYFGPGTRLTVT.

The chain recombines TRBV5-6 with TRBJ2-5; the D gene is possibly TRBD1 (6 bases). CDR3 length equals 14 residues. The germline CDR1 and CDR2 sequences are SGHDT and YYEEEE. V was shortened by 2 bases and J by 2 bases, with 10 bases between the two germline ends. The CDR3 sequence is CASSFQGSQETQYF. CDR3 bases: TGTGCCAGCAGCTTCCAGGGGAGTCAAGAGACCCAGTACTTC.

The rearrangement joins TRBV7-2 to TRBJ2-2; 7 bases map to TRBD1. The junction had 4 bases not matched to a gene; V was cut back by 5 bases and J by 1 base. The CDR3 length is 15 residues. Germline V gene lookup returns CDR1 SGHTA and CDR2 FQGNSA. CDR3 amino acids: CASSPGTVNTGELFF. As DNA, the CDR3 is TGTGCCAGCAGCCCGGGGACAGTGAACACCGGGGAGCTGTTTTTT.

V is TRBV7-9 and J is TRBJ2-1; D is uncertain. This CDR3 is 14 amino acids long. Germline V gene data show CDR1 as SEHNR and CDR2 as FQNEAQ (reference sequence). V was cut by 3 bases and J by 5 bases, with 11 bases left in between. CDR3 sequence reads: CASSFTNRDNEQFF. The CDR3 DNA sequence: TGTGCCAGCAGCTTCACTAACCGGGACAATGAGCAGTTCTTC. Based on the CDR3 plus reference TRBV7-9 and TRBJ2-1, the full variable domain is DTGVSQNPRHKITKRGQNVTFRCDPISEHNRLYWYRQTLGQGPEFLTYFQNEAQLEKSRLLSDRFSAERPKGSFSTLEIQRTEQGDSAMYLCASSFTNRDNEQFFGPGTRLTVL.

The V and J genes are TRBV29-1 and TRBJ1-3; D not resolved. Trimming left V 3 bases short and J 3 bases short, with 9 bases between. The CDR3 runs to 13 residues. CDR1 and CDR2 from the germline V gene are SQVTM and ANQGSEA. CDR3 loop: CSVESQFGNTIYF. The DNA of the CDR3 is TGCAGCGTTGAGAGCCAGTTTGGAAACACCATATATTTT.

The J gene is TRBJ2-7, the V gene TRBV2; TRBD1 aligns across 10 bases. The CDR3 is 13 residues long. Germline V gene sequence: CDR1 SNHLY, CDR2 FYNNEI. After removal of 4 bases from V and 3 bases from J, the junction contained 0 bases not matched to a gene. CDR3 in amino acids: CASSGDRGYEQYF. The CDR3, as DNA: TGTGCCAGCAGTGGGGACAGGGGCTACGAGCAGTACTTC.

The chain couples TRBV28 to TRBJ1-5, with a weak D call TRBD1 (5 bases). CDR1 MDHEN and CDR2 SYDVKM come from the germline V gene. There are 17 residues in the CDR3. The V and J ends lost 2 bases and 2 bases respectively, with 16 bases between them. The DNA of the CDR3 is TGTGCCAGCAGTTTAACGGTGGCGGGGACGGGCAATCAGCCCCAGCATTTT. This codes for CASSLTVAGTGNQPQHF.

The count of this clone is one. The chain combines TRBV5-6 with TRBJ2-7; D perhaps matches TRBD1 (6 bases). CDR3 size: 12 residues. Germline values: CDR1 SGHDT, CDR2 YYEEEE. Between the trimmed V and J ends, which lost 1 base and 6 bases, there was a span of 8 bases. The DNA for the CDR3 is TGTGCCAGCAGCTTGTTCAGGGGCGAGCAGTACTTC. Translating it yields CASSLFRGEQYF.

The chain links TRBV5-1 to TRBJ2-5; D perhaps matches TRBD1 (5 bases). V was clipped by 2 bases and J by 0 bases, with 8 bases between them. This CDR3 has 14 amino acids. CDR1 is SGHRS, CDR2 YFSETQ, per germline. The CDR3 sequence is CASSLPRDQETQYF. The CDR3 nucleotides read TGCGCCAGCAGCTTACCCAGGGACCAAGAGACCCAGTACTTC. The variable domain in full, with the rest retrieved from reference TRBV5-1 and TRBJ2-5, is KAGVTQTPRYLIKTRGQQVTLSCSPISGHRSVSWYQQTPGQGLQFLFEYFSETQRNKGNFPGRFSGRQFSNSRSEMNVSTLELGDSALYLCASSLPRDQETQYFGPGTRLLVL.

The V and J genes are TRBV13 and TRBJ2-7; D call uncertain. Germline CDR1 reads PRHDT; CDR2 reads FYEKMQ (reference sequence). The germline V and J ends were trimmed by 5 bases and 3 bases, with 14 bases remaining between them. The CDR3 has 14 residues. For the CDR3, the DNA is TGTGCCAGCAGCGACAATTATAAGAGCTACGAGCAGTACTTC. It translates to CASSDNYKSYEQYF.

This clone was counted a few times. The chain links TRBV28 to TRBJ1-5, with D hard to call. CDR3 length: 12 residues. Germline V gene sequence: CDR1 MDHEN, CDR2 SYDVKM. The V and J ends lost 5 bases and 4 bases respectively, with 6 bases between them. The CDR3 sequence: CASSGVNQPQHF. For the CDR3, the DNA is TGTGCCAGCAGTGGGGTAAATCAGCCCCAGCATTTT.

The V gene is TRBV9, the J gene TRBJ2-1, with D perhaps given as TRBD1 or TRBD2 (5 bases each). The CDR3 is made up of 18 amino acids. V shed 0 bases and J shed 5 bases, with 21 bases lying between them. In germline, CDR1 is SGDLS, CDR2 YYNGEE. The CDR3 DNA sequence: TGTGCCAGCAGCGTAGATGGGCGGGTGGCAGGGAATGACAATGAGCAGTTCTTC. Residues: CASSVDGRVAGNDNEQFF.

The chain carries TRBV15 and TRBJ1-1; D gene uncertain. Germline assignment: CDR1 LNHNV and CDR2 YYDKDF (reference sequence). V lost 0 bases, J lost 0 bases, and 5 bases lay in between. The CDR3 length is 14 residues. The chain's CDR3 is CATSRDFLNTEAFF. The CDR3, as DNA: TGTGCCACCAGCAGAGATTTTTTGAACACTGAAGCTTTCTTT.

The rearrangement uses TRBV7-9 and TRBJ2-1; no clear D. CDR3 length equals 15 residues. Between the trimmed V and J ends, which lost 3 bases and 0 bases, there was a span of 9 bases. The germline V gene encodes CDR1 SEHNR and CDR2 FQNEAQ (reference sequence). This chain's CDR3 is CASSLRLGSYNEQFF. The CDR3 DNA sequence: TGTGCCAGCAGCTTGCGCTTGGGCTCCTACAATGAGCAGTTCTTC.

V usage is TRBV9 and J usage is TRBJ2-7, with 10 bases aligning to TRBD2. Germline V gene data show CDR1 as SGDLS and CDR2 as YYNGEE. The CDR3 runs 17 residues. V shed 3 bases and J 5 bases; nucleotides not matched to a gene: 14. CDR3 DNA: TGTGCCAGCAGCGAGGCCACTAGCGGGATTTTTCCCCACGAGCAGTACTTC. It specifies CASSEATSGIFPHEQYF.

The chain employs TRBV7-9 and TRBJ1-4; D gene uncertain. In germline, CDR1 is SEHNR, CDR2 FQNEAQ (reference sequence). V dropped 5 bases and J dropped 0 bases, with 13 bases sitting between them. This CDR3 comprises 16 residues. CDR3 DNA sequence: TGTGCCAGCAGCGAAAAGGACGGACCAACTAATGAAAAACTGTTTTTT. Protein sequence: CASSEKDGPTNEKLFF.

The J gene is TRBJ2-2, the V gene TRBV9; TRBD2 aligns across 11 bases. Germline V gene sequence: CDR1 SGDLS, CDR2 YYNGEE. After removal of 3 bases from V and 0 bases from J, the junction contained 4 bases not matched to a gene. This CDR3 contains 17 residues. The CDR3 protein is CASSDSGLAANTGELFF. The CDR3 DNA is TGTGCCAGCAGCGATTCGGGACTAGCGGCGAACACCGGGGAGCTGTTTTTT.

V gene TRBV19 combines with J gene TRBJ2-3; TRBD2 matches 12 bases. This CDR3 comprises 15 residues. With V trimmed by 5 bases and J by 0 bases, 0 bases remained unmatched. Germline values: CDR1 LNHDA, CDR2 SQIVND (reference sequence). The CDR3 sequence is CASSGTSGSTDTQYF. In DNA, the CDR3 is TGTGCCAGTAGTGGGACTAGCGGGAGCACAGATACGCAGTATTTT.

The chain joins TRBV28 to TRBJ2-1, with TRBD2 matching over 8 bases. This CDR3 spans 15 amino acids. Unmatched junction bases numbered 6, after V lost 3 bases and J lost 5 bases. CDR1 and CDR2 (germline): MDHEN, SYDVKM. DNA for the CDR3: TGTGCCAGCAGTTTGGTAGGGACTAGTAACAATGAGCAGTTCTTC. This encodes CASSLVGTSNNEQFF.